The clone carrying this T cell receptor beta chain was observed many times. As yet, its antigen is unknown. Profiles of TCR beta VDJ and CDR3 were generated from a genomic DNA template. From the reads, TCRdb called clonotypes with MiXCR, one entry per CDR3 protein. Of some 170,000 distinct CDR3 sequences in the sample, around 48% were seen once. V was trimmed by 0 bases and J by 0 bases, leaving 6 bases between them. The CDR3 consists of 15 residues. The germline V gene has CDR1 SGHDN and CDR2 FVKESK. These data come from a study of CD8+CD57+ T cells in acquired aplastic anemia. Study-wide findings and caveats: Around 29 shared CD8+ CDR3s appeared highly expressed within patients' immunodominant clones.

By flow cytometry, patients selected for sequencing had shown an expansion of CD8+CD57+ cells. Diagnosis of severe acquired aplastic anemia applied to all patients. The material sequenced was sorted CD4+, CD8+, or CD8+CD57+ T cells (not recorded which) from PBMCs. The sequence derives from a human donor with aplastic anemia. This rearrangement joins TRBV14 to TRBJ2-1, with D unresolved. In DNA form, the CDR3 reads TGTGCCAGCAGCCAAGAATTTCGCTCCTACAATGAGCAGTTCTTC. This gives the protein CASSQEFRSYNEQFF. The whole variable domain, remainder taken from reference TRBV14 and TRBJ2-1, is EAGVTQFPSHSVIEKGQTVTLRCDPISGHDNLYWYRRVMGKEIKFLLHFVKESKQDESGMPNNRFLAERTGGTYSTLKVQPAELEDSGVYFCASSQEFRSYNEQFFGPGTRLTVL.